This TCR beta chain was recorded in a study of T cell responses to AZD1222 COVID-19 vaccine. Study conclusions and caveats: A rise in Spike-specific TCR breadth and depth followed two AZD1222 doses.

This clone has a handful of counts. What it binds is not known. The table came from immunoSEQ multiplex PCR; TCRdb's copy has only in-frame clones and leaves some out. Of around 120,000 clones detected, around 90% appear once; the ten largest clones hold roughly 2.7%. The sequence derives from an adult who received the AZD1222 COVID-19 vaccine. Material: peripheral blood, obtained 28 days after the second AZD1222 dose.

For the CDR3, the DNA is TGTGCCAGCAGCACAGGGGGCGGTGCCACTGAAGCTTTCTTT. Translating it yields CASSTGGGATEAFF. The J gene is TRBJ1-1, the V gene TRBV7-2; 9 bases fit TRBD1. This CDR3 has 14 residues. The V and J ends lost 5 bases and 4 bases, in that order; junction bases with no gene match: 5. Germline-derived CDR1 and CDR2 are SGHTA and FQGNSA.